These T cell receptor beta chains were read from a single sample in a study of Graves' ophthalmopathy and Graves' hyperthyroidism. TCRdb recomputed calls from the multiplex PCR reads with MiXCR, one row per CDR3 protein. Of some 1.1 million distinct CDR3 sequences listed, about two fifths were seen once; the top ten hold over 8.5%. The specimen sequenced was peripheral blood or thyroid tissue (not recorded which). These receptors were obtained from an adult man with Graves' hyperthyroidism. Each CDR3 is given with its conserved first and last residue. Each record gives: CDR3 protein, CDR3 DNA, clone size, V gene, CDR3 length, J gene, D gene. D genes are given only for firm matches. Clone size is not always given. Where it is, it says once, few, many or a class for expanded clones.

CDR3: CSALGGGRGSDYEQYF
DNA: TGCAGCGCCCTTGGAGGGGGTAGAGGTTCAGACTACGAGCAGTACTTC
size: many
V: TRBV29-1
length: 16
J: TRBJ2-7
D: NA

CDR3: CSASPLERGTQYF
DNA: TGCAGTGCTAGCCCACTAGAGAGAGGGACCCAGTACTTC
size: NA
V: TRBV20-1
length: 13
J: TRBJ2-5
D: NA

CDR3: CASSFGTGGEETQYF
DNA: TGTGCCAGCAGCTTCGGGACAGGGGGCGAGGAGACCCAGTACTTC
size: many
V: TRBV7-9
length: 15
J: TRBJ2-5
D: TRBD1

CDR3: CASRSGQKGYTF
DNA: TGTGCCAGCAGATCTGGACAAAAGGGCTACACCTTC
size: many
V: TRBV6-6
length: 12
J: TRBJ1-2
D: NA

CDR3: CASGVTQYF
DNA: TGTGCCAGCGGGGTGACCCAGTACTTC
size: many
V: TRBV7-9
length: 9
J: TRBJ2-5
D: NA

CDR3: CASSPGLAGLYEQYF
DNA: TGTGCCAGCAGCCCTGGACTAGCGGGACTCTACGAGCAGTACTTC
size: many
V: TRBV11-1
length: 15
J: TRBJ2-7
D: TRBD2

CDR3: CSAGTGGGTEAFF
DNA: TGCAGCGCCGGAACAGGGGGAGGCACTGAAGCTTTCTTT
size: NA
V: TRBV29-1
length: 13
J: TRBJ1-1
D: TRBD1

CDR3: CSVVSAGVEAAQYF
DNA: TGCAGCGTTGTCTCAGCGGGAGTGGAAGCCGCGCAGTACTTC
size: many
V: TRBV29-1
length: 14
J: TRBJ2-7
D: TRBD2

CDR3: CASTGRMNTEAFF
DNA: TGTGCCAGCACCGGGAGAATGAACACTGAAGCTTTCTTT
size: many
V: TRBV4-2
length: 13
J: TRBJ1-1
D: NA

CDR3: CASSNMGYRVDEYF
DNA: TGTGCCAGCAGCAACATGGGCTACAGGGTCGACGAGTACTTC
size: few
V: TRBV7-2
length: 14
J: TRBJ2-7
D: NA

CDR3: CASSDRRATNEKLFF
DNA: TGCGCCAGCAGCGACCGACGGGCAACTAATGAAAAACTGTTTTTT
size: few
V: TRBV5-1
length: 15
J: TRBJ1-4
D: NA

CDR3: CSASQLAGVQETQYF
DNA: TGCAGTGCTAGCCAGCTAGCGGGCGTACAAGAGACCCAGTACTTC
size: many
V: TRBV20-1
length: 15
J: TRBJ2-5
D: TRBD2

CDR3: CASSRGQGNYEQYF
DNA: TGTGCCAGCAGCCGAGGACAGGGCAACTACGAGCAGTACTTC
size: many
V: TRBV7-6
length: 14
J: TRBJ2-7
D: TRBD1

CDR3: CASSGRDSNYEQYF
DNA: TGCGCCAGCAGTGGCCGGGACAGTAACTACGAGCAGTACTTC
size: many
V: TRBV10-1
length: 14
J: TRBJ2-7
D: TRBD1

CDR3: CSATGTALDSNQPQHF
DNA: TGCAGTGCAACCGGGACAGCCCTTGACAGCAATCAGCCCCAGCATTTT
size: many
V: TRBV20-1
length: 16
J: TRBJ1-5
D: TRBD1

CDR3: CASSQIPHGEKLFF
DNA: TGCGCCAGCAGCCAAATTCCCCACGGTGAAAAACTGTTTTTT
size: NA
V: TRBV4-3
length: 14
J: TRBJ1-4
D: NA

CDR3: CSVEVPEQGSYEQYF
DNA: TGCAGCGTTGAGGTCCCGGAACAGGGGTCCTACGAGCAGTACTTC
size: few
V: TRBV29-1
length: 15
J: TRBJ2-7
D: TRBD1

CDR3: CSVSQGDSYNSPLHF
DNA: TGCAGCGTTTCACAGGGGGACTCCTATAATTCACCCCTCCACTTT
size: once
V: TRBV29-1
length: 15
J: TRBJ1-6
D: TRBD1

CDR3: CSAKGGVTPSYEQYF
DNA: TGCAGTGCTAAAGGAGGGGTGACACCAAGCTACGAGCAGTACTTC
size: NA
V: TRBV20-1
length: 15
J: TRBJ2-7
D: NA

CDR3: CSARGPGGNQPQHF
DNA: TGCAGTGCTAGAGGGCCAGGTGGCAATCAGCCCCAGCATTTT
size: many
V: TRBV20-1
length: 14
J: TRBJ1-5
D: NA

CDR3: CASSFEQGTNEKLFF
DNA: TGTGCCAGCAGCTTCGAACAGGGGACTAATGAAAAACTGTTTTTT
size: many
V: TRBV7-6
length: 15
J: TRBJ1-4
D: TRBD1

CDR3: CASRPTRGGIYEQYF
DNA: TGTGCCAGTAGGCCAACGAGAGGGGGGATCTACGAGCAGTACTTC
size: many
V: TRBV19
length: 15
J: TRBJ2-7
D: NA

CDR3: CASSRKSSGTGAETQYF
DNA: TGTGCCAGCAGCCGCAAATCTAGCGGGACAGGGGCAGAGACCCAGTACTTC
size: NA
V: TRBV7-2
length: 17
J: TRBJ2-5
D: NA

CDR3: CSVEPGPTEAFF
DNA: TGCAGCGTTGAGCCGGGGCCCACTGAAGCTTTCTTT
size: NA
V: TRBV29-1
length: 12
J: TRBJ1-1
D: NA

CDR3: CASSPGQADYYEQYF
DNA: TGTGCCAGCAGTCCGGGACAGGCTGACTACTACGAGCAGTACTTC
size: once
V: TRBV12-3/TRBV12-4
length: 15
J: TRBJ2-7
D: TRBD1

CDR3: CASSELTGQYGYTF
DNA: TGTGCCAGCAGTGAACTGACAGGACAATATGGCTACACCTTC
size: once
V: TRBV2
length: 14
J: TRBJ1-2
D: NA

CDR3: CASSPSPGRSETQYF
DNA: TGTGCCAGCAGCCCTAGTCCCGGGAGGTCGGAGACCCAGTACTTC
size: many
V: TRBV7-2
length: 15
J: TRBJ2-5
D: TRBD2

CDR3: CASSGARGQPQHF
DNA: TGTGCCAGCAGTGGGGCAAGGGGTCAGCCCCAGCATTTT
size: NA
V: TRBV10-3
length: 13
J: TRBJ1-5
D: NA

CDR3: CANSSVPRLDEQYF
DNA: TGTGCCAACAGTTCCGTCCCCCGGTTGGACGAACAGTACTTC
size: NA
V: TRBV12-3/TRBV12-4
length: 14
J: TRBJ2-7
D: NA

CDR3: CASSMLGGVKNTEAFF
DNA: TGTGCCAGCAGTATGCTCGGGGGTGTGAAGAACACTGAAGCTTTCTTT
size: NA
V: TRBV7-2
length: 16
J: TRBJ1-1
D: NA

CDR3: CASRGERGQETQYF
DNA: TGTGCCAGCAGGGGCGAGCGGGGACAAGAGACCCAGTACTTC
size: few
V: TRBV7-2
length: 14
J: TRBJ2-5
D: TRBD2